Shown below are 27 T cell receptor beta chains from a single sample sequenced in a study of T-cell memory formation after mild COVID-19. TCRdb independently ran MiXCR on the 5' RACE reads; one entry per CDR3 protein. The repertoire includes 350,000 or so distinct CDR3 sequences, 21% of them detected once, and around 13% sits in the top ten. The sequencing sample was made of PBMCs or a T cell subset sorted from them (not recorded which). Every receptor here comes from an adult woman who had mild COVID-19 (a few samples of this study predate the infection). Cell type and time point are not known.

This clonotype appeared a few times. The chain has TRBV7-2 and TRBJ2-3; 8 nucleotides line up with TRBD2. From germline, CDR1 is SGHTA and CDR2 FQGNSA. The CDR3 is 15 amino acids. V was clipped by 3 bases and J by 5 bases; unmatched bases: 7. The CDR3 reads CASSFHGLAGDTQYF. CDR3 in DNA: TGTGCCAGCAGCTTTCATGGGCTAGCGGGAGATACGCAGTATTTT.

The chain is built from TRBV6-2 or TRBV6-3 and TRBJ2-5; D could derive from TRBD1 or TRBD2 (5 bases each). The V gene lost 4 bases and the J gene lost 2 bases, with 14 bases spanning the gap. This CDR3 spans 15 amino acids. Germline loops: CDR1 MNHEY, CDR2 SVGEGT. The CDR3 DNA follows: TGTGCCAGCAGTTTGGGGGAGTGGGGACAAGAGACCCAGTACTTC. Its translation: CASSLGEWGQETQYF.

The chain joins TRBV9 to TRBJ1-4; D call uncertain. Trimming shortened V by 2 bases and J by 7 bases, and 12 bases separated the two germline ends. Looked up from germline, CDR1 is SGDLS and CDR2 is YYNGEE. The CDR3 runs 14 residues. For the CDR3, the DNA is TGTGCCAGCAGCGTGGGCCGCGGCGGTGAAAAACTGTTTTTT. It yields the protein CASSVGRGGEKLFF.

This clonotype was observed a few times. The chain combines TRBV7-8 with TRBJ2-7, with 11 bases fitting TRBD1. CDR1 SGHVS and CDR2 FQNEAQ come from the germline V gene. This CDR3 spans 15 amino acids. Trimming at V came to 5 bases and at J to 6 bases, leaving 9 bases not matched to a gene. CDR3 coding DNA: TGTGCCAGCAGCCAGGGTCCCGGGACAGGGGGCGAGCAGTACTTC. Translating it yields CASSQGPGTGGEQYF.

The table lists this clonotype with a few counts. The V and J genes are TRBV3-1 and TRBJ1-4, with 7 bases aligning to TRBD1. The CDR3 consists of 14 residues. Trimming removed 4 bases from V and 7 bases from J; junction bases left unmatched: 6. Germline V CDR1 and CDR2: LGHDT, YNNKEL (reference sequence). CDR3 coding DNA: TGTGCCAGCAGCCCCCAGCAGGGGGGTGAAAAACTGTTTTTT. Its translation: CASSPQQGGEKLFF.

The chain employs TRBV6-5 and TRBJ2-2, with TRBD2 matching 15 bases. This CDR3 contains 16 residues. In germline, CDR1 is MNHEY, CDR2 SVGAGI. Trimming at V came to 3 bases and at J to 10 bases, leaving 6 bases not matched to a gene. The CDR3 DNA reads TGTGCCAGCAGTTATGGGACTAGCGGGAGGATGGTGGAGCTGTTTTTT. Translation gives CASSYGTSGRMVELFF.

The gene calls are TRBV2 and TRBJ2-7; no definite D call. V lost 2 bases to trimming and J lost 0 bases, with 5 bases between them. The CDR3 consists of 13 residues. Germline CDR1 and CDR2: SNHLY and FYNNEI. CDR3 coding DNA: TGTGCCAGCAGTGAAATCAGCTCCTACGAGCAGTACTTC. Amino acid sequence: CASSEISSYEQYF.

A few counts support this clonotype. The chain combines TRBV27 with TRBJ2-5; 8 positions agree with TRBD1. The CDR3 totals 14 residues. Germline CDR1 reads MNHEY; CDR2 reads SMNVEV (reference sequence). V shed 4 bases and J 2 bases; nucleotides not matched to a gene: 3. For the CDR3, the DNA is TGTGCCAGCAGTTCAGGGGACAGGCAAGAGACCCAGTACTTC. Translating gives CASSSGDRQETQYF.

The gene calls are TRBV5-1 and TRBJ2-2, with 7 positions matching TRBD1. This CDR3 is 15 amino acids long. V shed 3 bases, J shed 6 bases, and the junction held 8 bases outside the gene matches. Germline V gives CDR1 SGHRS, CDR2 YFSETQ. For the CDR3, the DNA is TGCGCCAGCAGCTCCGACAGGGCTGTAGCCGGGGAGCTGTTTTTT. Its translation is CASSSDRAVAGELFF.

This clonotype was seen a handful of times. The CDR3 DNA reads as TGTGCCAGCAGCCCGTTGGGTAGGGGGGGCGATGAGCAGTTCTTC. It translates to CASSPLGRGGDEQFF. V is TRBV4-2 and J is TRBJ2-1; a possible D gene is TRBD2 (7 bases). The CDR3 has 15 amino acids. Germline V gives CDR1 LGHNA, CDR2 YNFKEQ. The ends were cut back, 4 bases at V and 8 bases at J, with 18 bases in the middle.

This clonotype occurred a few times. The chain has TRBV5-1 and TRBJ2-2; a possible D gene is TRBD1 (5 bases). The CDR3 runs to 15 residues. CDR1 and CDR2 (germline): SGHRS, YFSETQ. V was trimmed by 0 bases and J by 6 bases, leaving 12 bases between them. This chain's CDR3 is CASSLATGVSGELFF. DNA for the CDR3: TGCGCCAGCAGCTTGGCCACAGGTGTGTCCGGGGAGCTGTTTTTT.

This clonotype has more than one count but fewer than ten. This chain links TRBV20-1 with TRBJ2-5; no definite D call. The CDR3 has 12 amino acids. The V gene's germline CDR1 is DFQATT and CDR2 SNEGSKA (reference sequence). V shed 5 bases and J shed 4 bases, with 11 bases lying between them. The CDR3 reads CSAPTLGETQYF. In nucleotides, the CDR3 is TGCAGTGCTCCTACTCTGGGAGAGACCCAGTACTTC.

This clonotype was observed a handful of times. The rearrangement uses TRBV29-1 and TRBJ2-4; a possible D gene is TRBD2 (6 bases). V dropped 7 bases and J dropped 8 bases, with 15 bases sitting between them. The CDR3 is 12 residues long. The germline CDR1 and CDR2 sequences are SQVTM and ANQGSEA. The CDR3 reads CSATGTGDIQYF. As DNA, the CDR3 is TGCAGCGCGACCGGGACGGGGGACATTCAGTACTTC.

V and J are TRBV5-6 and TRBJ2-7, with 9 bases lining up with TRBD2. The V and J ends lost 4 bases and 2 bases, in that order; junction bases with no gene match: 10. CDR1 is SGHDT and CDR2 is YYEEEE in the germline V gene. The CDR3 loop spans 16 amino acids. The DNA for the CDR3 is TGTGCCAGCAGCCCGTGGCCGGGACTAGCCCCCTACGAGCAGTACTTC. It yields the protein CASSPWPGLAPYEQYF.

The rearrangement joins TRBV15 to TRBJ2-2; no clear D gene. This CDR3 has 13 amino acids. V was trimmed by 0 bases and J by 5 bases, leaving 4 bases between them. Germline CDR1 LNHNV, CDR2 YYDKDF (reference sequence). The CDR3, as DNA: TGTGCCACCAGCAGAGATCGAACCGGGGAGCTGTTTTTT. This gives the protein CATSRDRTGELFF.

This clonotype was seen at least ten times. The chain couples TRBV2 to TRBJ2-7, with 7 nucleotides matching TRBD1. This CDR3 contains 13 residues. Losses at the gene ends were 7 bases for V and 6 bases for J; bases not matched to a gene: 9. Germline lookup yields CDR1 SNHLY and CDR2 FYNNEI. The CDR3 DNA sequence: TGTGCCAGCACCTTCTTGAGGGACAGCGAGCAGTACTTC. It codes for CASTFLRDSEQYF.

In this sample, this clonotype turned up a few times. The chain uses TRBV20-1 and TRBJ2-5; 12 bases match TRBD2. The CDR3 is 16 amino acids. Germline V CDR1 and CDR2: DFQATT, SNEGSKA (reference sequence). The junction had 5 bases not matched to a gene; V was cut back by 0 bases and J by 3 bases. CDR3 region: CSAREVRTSGEETQYF. CDR3 DNA: TGCAGTGCTAGAGAGGTTCGGACTAGCGGGGAAGAGACCCAGTACTTC.

This clonotype came up many times. The gene calls are TRBV29-1 and TRBJ2-3; D possibly corresponds to TRBD2 (5 bases). Trimming took 1 base from V and 6 from J, leaving 14 bases between them. This CDR3 region has 14 residues. Looked up from germline, CDR1 is SQVTM and CDR2 is ANQGSEA. As DNA, the CDR3 is TGCAGCGTTGAAGCCCCCGGACTGGGGGATACGCAGTATTTT. Translating gives CSVEAPGLGDTQYF.

The sample holds a few counts of this clonotype. The genes are TRBV10-3 and TRBJ2-5; TRBD1 matches at 8 bases. The V and J ends lost 8 bases and 2 bases, in that order; junction bases with no gene match: 7. Germline lookup yields CDR1 ENHRY and CDR2 SYGVKD. This CDR3 comprises 14 residues. The CDR3 DNA reads TGTGCCATCGGCAAAACAGGGGGGCAAGAGACCCAGTACTTC. It encodes CAIGKTGGQETQYF.

The V call is TRBV20-1, the J call TRBJ1-6, with TRBD1 matching 10 bases. CDR3 length equals 19 residues. V shed 0 bases and J 1 base; nucleotides not matched to a gene: 9. In germline, CDR1 is DFQATT, CDR2 SNEGSKA (reference sequence). CDR3 protein: CSAREQETGGLSYNSPLHF. The CDR3 region has the DNA TGCAGTGCTAGAGAGCAGGAGACAGGGGGCCTTTCCTATAATTCACCCCTCCACTTT.

This clonotype was picked up a small number of times. The J gene is TRBJ1-2, the V gene TRBV7-8; 8 positions match TRBD1. The CDR3 sequence is 13 residues long. Trimming at V came to 3 bases and at J to 7 bases, leaving 4 bases not matched to a gene. Per germline, CDR1 SGHVS and CDR2 FQNEAQ. The CDR3 sequence: CASSFNRGSGYTF. Written as DNA, the CDR3 is TGTGCCAGCAGCTTCAACAGGGGGAGTGGCTACACCTTC.

This clonotype appeared a few times. This chain joins TRBV10-3 and TRBJ2-1; D unresolved. Germline V gives CDR1 ENHRY, CDR2 SYGVKD. This CDR3 comprises 15 residues. V lost 6 bases and J 4 bases, leaving 16 bases between the germline ends. The CDR3, as DNA: TGTGCCATCAGCATAGCCTCTAGGATATACAATGAGCAGTTCTTC. It translates to CAISIASRIYNEQFF.

There are a few counts of this clonotype. The genes are TRBV29-1 and TRBJ2-7; 11 bases are shared with TRBD2. V shed 6 bases, J shed 2 bases, and the junction held 3 bases outside the gene matches. CDR1 is SQVTM and CDR2 is ANQGSEA in the germline V gene. The CDR3 contains 13 residues. The CDR3 DNA sequence: TGCAGCGTCTCGGGACTAGCGGCCTACGAGCAGTACTTC. This sequence encodes CSVSGLAAYEQYF.

J is TRBJ2-3 and V is TRBV6-5, with no clear D. This CDR3 spans 17 amino acids. Germline assignment: CDR1 MNHEY and CDR2 SVGAGI. Trimming cost V 2 bases and J 3 bases, with 18 bases left between them. For the CDR3, the DNA is TGTGCCAGCAGTTACCACCGGTCTCAGATTATAACAGATACGCAGTATTTT. It encodes CASSYHRSQIITDTQYF.

This clonotype was counted ten times or more. The chain employs TRBV7-6 and TRBJ1-1, with 7 bases identical to TRBD1. The CDR3 length is 14 residues. V was clipped by 5 bases and J by 4 bases; unmatched bases: 7. CDR1 SGHVS and CDR2 FNYEAQ come from the germline V gene. The CDR3 sequence: CASSILRQGTEAFF. CDR3 DNA sequence: TGTGCCAGCAGCATCCTTCGACAGGGCACTGAAGCTTTCTTT. Variable domain in full (rest from reference TRBV7-6 and TRBJ1-1): GAGVSQSPRYKVTKRGQDVALRCDPISGHVSLYWYRQALGQGPEFLTYFNYEAQQDKSGLPNDRFSAERPEGSISTLTIQRTEQRDSAMYRCASSILRQGTEAFFGQGTRLTVV.

This clonotype was seen more than once but under ten times. The rearrangement uses TRBV7-9 and TRBJ1-1; perhaps TRBD1 as D (6 bases). With 5 bases removed from V and 3 bases from J, the gap between germline ends came to 16 bases. Germline V gene data show CDR1 as SEHNR and CDR2 as FQNEAQ (reference sequence). CDR3 length: 15 residues. The CDR3 DNA sequence: TGTGCCAGCAGCCCTGGGGAGGGGGGATACACTGAAGCTTTCTTT. This codes for CASSPGEGGYTEAFF.

The CDR3 sequence is CASSTLGGPYNEQFF. The CDR3 DNA sequence: TGTGCCAGCAGTACCCTAGGGGGGCCCTACAATGAGCAGTTCTTC. J is TRBJ2-1 and V is TRBV7-6, with D perhaps matching TRBD1 or TRBD2 (6 bases each). The germline V gene encodes CDR1 SGHVS and CDR2 FNYEAQ. The CDR3 has 15 amino acids. V lost 6 bases to trimming and J lost 2 bases, with 14 bases between them.